This T cell receptor beta chain was captured by sequencing in a study of identical twins. Regarding the study as a whole: An excess of low generation probability was shown by twin-shared out-of-frame alpha sequences. These conclusions were based on statistical analysis (cross-sectional, not following the same donors). Within monozygotic twins, out-of-frame TCR alpha sharing was underestimated by the models.

This clonotype was detected a few times. Its antigen remains unidentified. Template switching added a universal primer site; cDNA carried unique molecular identifiers. TCRdb re-analysed the 5' RACE reads in MiXCR, keeping a single row per CDR3 protein. This table holds around 340,000 distinct CDR3 sequences, 10% to 15% found once. These data also formed part of another study, on yellow fever vaccine responses in identical twins.

The receptor was derived from a woman aged 18-30 years in good health. The sequencing input was CD8+ T cells sorted from blood.

CDR3 sequence: CASSQGGSVQPQHF. Here the CDR3 DNA reads TGTGCCAGCAGCCAAGGGGGGTCGGTTCAGCCCCAGCATTTT. The J gene is TRBJ1-5, the V gene TRBV3-1; a weak D match, TRBD1 (5 bases). Germline V CDR1 and CDR2: LGHDT, YNNKEL (reference sequence). Trimming stripped 1 base from V and 6 bases from J, with 10 bases between. The CDR3 has 14 amino acids.